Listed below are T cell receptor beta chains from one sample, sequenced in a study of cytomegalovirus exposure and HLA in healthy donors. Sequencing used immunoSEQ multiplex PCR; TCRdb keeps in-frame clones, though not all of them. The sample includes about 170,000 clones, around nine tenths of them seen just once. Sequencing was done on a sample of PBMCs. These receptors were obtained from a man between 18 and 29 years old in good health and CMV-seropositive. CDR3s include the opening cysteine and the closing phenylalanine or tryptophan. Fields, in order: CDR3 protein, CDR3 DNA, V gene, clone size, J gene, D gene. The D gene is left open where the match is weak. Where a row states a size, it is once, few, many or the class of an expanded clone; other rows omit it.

cdr3_aa: CATSRGRSGTSVYNEQFF
cdr3_nt: TGTGCCACCAGCAGAGGGAGATCCGGGACTAGCGTTTACAATGAGCAGTTCTTC
v_call: TRBV15
clone_size: .
j_call: TRBJ2-1
d_call: TRBD2

cdr3_aa: CASSLGRTANEQFF
cdr3_nt: TGTGCCAGCAGCTTAGGTAGAACAGCTAATGAGCAGTTCTTC
v_call: TRBV11-3
clone_size: once
j_call: TRBJ2-1
d_call: .

cdr3_aa: CASSLGGTANYGYTF
cdr3_nt: TGTGCCAGCAGTTTAGGCGGGACCGCCAACTATGGCTACACCTTC
v_call: TRBV28
clone_size: .
j_call: TRBJ1-2
d_call: .

cdr3_aa: CASSARQGARAFF
cdr3_nt: TGTGCCAGCAGTGCGCGACAGGGGGCGCGTGCTTTCTTT
v_call: TRBV6-1
clone_size: .
j_call: TRBJ1-1
d_call: TRBD1

cdr3_aa: CASSRQGGQLKQYF
cdr3_nt: TGTGCCAGCAGCAGACAGGGGGGCCAATTGAAGCAGTACTTC
v_call: TRBV2
clone_size: .
j_call: TRBJ2-7
d_call: TRBD1

cdr3_aa: CASSLGGGGNTIYF
cdr3_nt: TGCGCCAGCAGCCTGGGCGGGGGGGGTAACACCATATATTTT
v_call: TRBV4-1
clone_size: .
j_call: TRBJ1-3
d_call: .

cdr3_aa: CASSRGQGLNNEQFF
cdr3_nt: TGCGCCAGCAGCCGGGGACAGGGCCTTAACAATGAGCAGTTCTTC
v_call: TRBV5-1
clone_size: .
j_call: TRBJ2-1
d_call: TRBD1

cdr3_aa: CASSLAGLAGGGYNEQFF
cdr3_nt: TGTGCCAGCAGCTTGGCCGGACTAGCGGGAGGCGGGTACAATGAGCAGTTCTTC
v_call: TRBV5-4
clone_size: .
j_call: TRBJ2-1
d_call: TRBD2

cdr3_aa: CASSLFGETEAFF
cdr3_nt: TGTGCCAGCAGCTTGTTTGGGGAGACTGAAGCTTTCTTT
v_call: TRBV5-4
clone_size: .
j_call: TRBJ1-1
d_call: .

cdr3_aa: CASSPAGVFEQYF
cdr3_nt: TGTGCCAGCAGCCCAGCGGGAGTATTCGAGCAGTACTTC
v_call: TRBV7-9
clone_size: .
j_call: TRBJ2-7
d_call: TRBD2

cdr3_aa: CASSVDGASSEQYF
cdr3_nt: TGTGCCAGCAGCGTAGACGGAGCATCTTCCGAGCAGTACTTC
v_call: TRBV9
clone_size: .
j_call: TRBJ2-7
d_call: .

cdr3_aa: CASSELYRFSGNTIYF
cdr3_nt: TGTGCCAGCAGTGAACTTTACAGGTTCTCTGGAAACACCATATATTTT
v_call: TRBV6-1
clone_size: few
j_call: TRBJ1-3
d_call: .

cdr3_aa: CASSLGGASDYEQYF
cdr3_nt: TGTGCCAGCAGTTTAGGGGGGGCGTCCGACTACGAGCAGTACTTC
v_call: TRBV28
clone_size: .
j_call: TRBJ2-7
d_call: .

cdr3_aa: CASIRTGAARGQETQYF
cdr3_nt: TGTGCCAGCATACGGACAGGGGCCGCACGGGGCCAAGAGACCCAGTACTTC
v_call: TRBV28
clone_size: .
j_call: TRBJ2-5
d_call: TRBD1

cdr3_aa: CASRARESSYNEQFF
cdr3_nt: TGCGCCAGCAGGGCCCGGGAGAGCTCCTACAATGAGCAGTTCTTC
v_call: TRBV5-1
clone_size: .
j_call: TRBJ2-1
d_call: .

cdr3_aa: CSVDGEGGSYEQYF
cdr3_nt: TGCAGCGTTGATGGGGAAGGGGGATCCTACGAGCAGTACTTC
v_call: TRBV29-1
clone_size: .
j_call: TRBJ2-7
d_call: .

cdr3_aa: CASSPTRSSYEQYF
cdr3_nt: TGTGCCAGCAGCCCTACTCGGAGCTCCTACGAGCAGTACTTC
v_call: TRBV7-9
clone_size: .
j_call: TRBJ2-7
d_call: .

cdr3_aa: CASSLASGSSGGELFF
cdr3_nt: TGTGCCAGCAGCTTAGCTAGCGGGAGTTCGGGCGGGGAGCTGTTTTTT
v_call: TRBV11-1
clone_size: .
j_call: TRBJ2-2
d_call: TRBD2

cdr3_aa: CSVAGQGHEQFF
cdr3_nt: TGCAGCGTTGCTGGACAGGGGCATGAGCAGTTCTTC
v_call: TRBV29-1
clone_size: .
j_call: TRBJ2-1
d_call: TRBD1

cdr3_aa: CASSLVTGAGELFF
cdr3_nt: TGTGCCAGCAGCTTAGTAACAGGCGCCGGGGAGCTGTTTTTT
v_call: TRBV7-9
clone_size: .
j_call: TRBJ2-2
d_call: .

cdr3_aa: CASSFADYEQYF
cdr3_nt: TGTGCCAGCAGCTTTGCGGACTACGAGCAGTACTTC
v_call: TRBV5-6
clone_size: .
j_call: TRBJ2-7
d_call: .

cdr3_aa: CASSPSGGSKNIQYF
cdr3_nt: TGCGCCAGCAGCCCAAGCGGGGGTTCCAAAAACATTCAGTACTTC
v_call: TRBV5-1
clone_size: .
j_call: TRBJ2-4
d_call: TRBD2

cdr3_aa: CASSVEGSGGGSYNEQFF
cdr3_nt: TGTGCCAGCAGCGTAGAGGGTAGCGGGGGGGGCTCCTACAATGAGCAGTTCTTC
v_call: TRBV9
clone_size: .
j_call: TRBJ2-1
d_call: TRBD2

cdr3_aa: CASSPPGRDRPEAFF
cdr3_nt: TGTGCCAGCTCACCACCAGGAAGGGACAGGCCTGAAGCTTTCTTT
v_call: TRBV18
clone_size: .
j_call: TRBJ1-1
d_call: TRBD1

cdr3_aa: CASSFYSGADTQYF
cdr3_nt: TGCGCCAGCAGCTTTTATAGCGGGGCAGATACGCAGTATTTT
v_call: TRBV5-1
clone_size: .
j_call: TRBJ2-3
d_call: TRBD2

cdr3_aa: CASSYSFVIRNTEAFF
cdr3_nt: TGTGCCAGCAGTTATTCGTTTGTTATCAGGAACACTGAAGCTTTCTTT
v_call: TRBV6-5
clone_size: .
j_call: TRBJ1-1
d_call: .

cdr3_aa: CASSLAGTSGRASNEQFF
cdr3_nt: TGCGCCAGCAGCTTGGCCGGGACTAGCGGGAGGGCCAGCAATGAGCAGTTCTTC
v_call: TRBV5-1
clone_size: .
j_call: TRBJ2-1
d_call: TRBD2

cdr3_aa: CASTRGTSLLYNEQFF
cdr3_nt: TGTGCCAGCACACGGGGGACTAGCCTCCTCTACAATGAGCAGTTCTTC
v_call: TRBV27
clone_size: .
j_call: TRBJ2-1
d_call: TRBD2

cdr3_aa: CASSLQENSYEQYF
cdr3_nt: TGTGCCAGCAGCTTACAGGAAAACTCCTACGAGCAGTACTTC
v_call: TRBV7-9
clone_size: .
j_call: TRBJ2-7
d_call: .

cdr3_aa: CASSQELADIYEQYF
cdr3_nt: TGCGCCAGCAGCCAAGAACTAGCGGACATCTACGAGCAGTACTTC
v_call: TRBV4-1
clone_size: .
j_call: TRBJ2-7
d_call: TRBD2

cdr3_aa: CASSVTSGSKEDGELFF
cdr3_nt: TGTGCCAGCAGCGTGACTAGCGGGAGTAAGGAGGACGGGGAGCTGTTTTTT
v_call: TRBV5-4
clone_size: .
j_call: TRBJ2-2
d_call: TRBD2

cdr3_aa: CASRQGGEKLFF
cdr3_nt: TGTGCCAGCAGACAGGGGGGCGAAAAACTGTTTTTT
v_call: TRBV6-5
clone_size: .
j_call: TRBJ1-4
d_call: TRBD1

cdr3_aa: CASSKGILVTGELFF
cdr3_nt: TGTGCCAGCAGCAAAGGGATTCTAGTGACCGGGGAGCTGTTTTTT
v_call: TRBV14
clone_size: .
j_call: TRBJ2-2
d_call: .

cdr3_aa: CASSIGELSAAQPQHF
cdr3_nt: TGTGCCAGTAGTATAGGGGAGTTATCCGCGGCCCAGCCCCAGCATTTT
v_call: TRBV19
clone_size: .
j_call: TRBJ1-5
d_call: .

cdr3_aa: CASSKTGPSAGELFF
cdr3_nt: TGTGCCAGCAGCAAAACAGGTCCCTCCGCCGGGGAGCTGTTTTTT
v_call: TRBV7-6
clone_size: .
j_call: TRBJ2-2
d_call: .

cdr3_aa: CAWMRLAGAYNEQFF
cdr3_nt: TGTGCCTGGATGCGTCTAGCGGGAGCCTACAATGAGCAGTTCTTC
v_call: TRBV30
clone_size: .
j_call: TRBJ2-1
d_call: TRBD2

cdr3_aa: CASSLEGTSGYNEQFF
cdr3_nt: TGTGCCAGCAGCTTGGAAGGGACTAGCGGGTACAATGAGCAGTTCTTC
v_call: TRBV7-2
clone_size: .
j_call: TRBJ2-1
d_call: TRBD2

cdr3_aa: CASSPVRGQGTYGYTF
cdr3_nt: TGTGCCAGCAGCCCGGTCCGGGGACAGGGGACGTATGGCTACACCTTC
v_call: TRBV7-9
clone_size: .
j_call: TRBJ1-2
d_call: TRBD1

cdr3_aa: CSVEEGQGIYQYF
cdr3_nt: TGCAGCGTTGAAGAGGGACAGGGTATTTATCAGTACTTC
v_call: TRBV29-1
clone_size: .
j_call: TRBJ2-7
d_call: TRBD1

cdr3_aa: CASIPSTGEQYF
cdr3_nt: TGTGCCAGCATTCCGAGTACGGGGGAGCAGTACTTC
v_call: TRBV28
clone_size: .
j_call: TRBJ2-7
d_call: .

cdr3_aa: CASSLRPGAYQPQHF
cdr3_nt: TGCGCCAGCAGCTTGAGGCCAGGGGCCTATCAGCCCCAGCATTTT
v_call: TRBV5-1
clone_size: .
j_call: TRBJ1-5
d_call: .

cdr3_aa: CASSRDSYEQYF
cdr3_nt: TGTGCCAGTAGTCGCGACTCCTACGAGCAGTACTTC
v_call: TRBV19
clone_size: .
j_call: TRBJ2-7
d_call: .

cdr3_aa: CAISKRGDRGGYEQYF
cdr3_nt: TGTGCCATCAGTAAAAGGGGGGACAGGGGAGGCTACGAGCAGTACTTC
v_call: TRBV10-3
clone_size: few
j_call: TRBJ2-7
d_call: TRBD1

cdr3_aa: CASSQNQGNTEAFF
cdr3_nt: TGTGCCAGCAGCCAAAATCAGGGGAACACTGAAGCTTTCTTT
v_call: TRBV7-9
clone_size: few
j_call: TRBJ1-1
d_call: .

cdr3_aa: CASKAGGAGIDTGELFF
cdr3_nt: TGTGCCAGCAAGGCAGGCGGAGCGGGTATCGATACCGGGGAGCTGTTTTTT
v_call: TRBV27
clone_size: .
j_call: TRBJ2-2
d_call: .

cdr3_aa: CASRRTSRVYEQYF
cdr3_nt: TGTGCCAGCAGGCGGACTAGCAGGGTCTACGAGCAGTACTTC
v_call: TRBV27
clone_size: .
j_call: TRBJ2-7
d_call: TRBD2